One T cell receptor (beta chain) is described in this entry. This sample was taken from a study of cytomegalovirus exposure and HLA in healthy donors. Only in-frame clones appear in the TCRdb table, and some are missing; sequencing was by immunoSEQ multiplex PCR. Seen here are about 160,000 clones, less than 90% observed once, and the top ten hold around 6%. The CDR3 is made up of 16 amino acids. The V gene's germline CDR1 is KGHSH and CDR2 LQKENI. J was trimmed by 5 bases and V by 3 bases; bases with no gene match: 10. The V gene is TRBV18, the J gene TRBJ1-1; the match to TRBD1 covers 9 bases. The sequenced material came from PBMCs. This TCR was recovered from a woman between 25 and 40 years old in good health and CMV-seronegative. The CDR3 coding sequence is TGTGCCAGCTCACCCTCAAGGGGACAGGGAGGGACTGAAGCTTTCTTT. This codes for CASSPSRGQGGTEAFF.